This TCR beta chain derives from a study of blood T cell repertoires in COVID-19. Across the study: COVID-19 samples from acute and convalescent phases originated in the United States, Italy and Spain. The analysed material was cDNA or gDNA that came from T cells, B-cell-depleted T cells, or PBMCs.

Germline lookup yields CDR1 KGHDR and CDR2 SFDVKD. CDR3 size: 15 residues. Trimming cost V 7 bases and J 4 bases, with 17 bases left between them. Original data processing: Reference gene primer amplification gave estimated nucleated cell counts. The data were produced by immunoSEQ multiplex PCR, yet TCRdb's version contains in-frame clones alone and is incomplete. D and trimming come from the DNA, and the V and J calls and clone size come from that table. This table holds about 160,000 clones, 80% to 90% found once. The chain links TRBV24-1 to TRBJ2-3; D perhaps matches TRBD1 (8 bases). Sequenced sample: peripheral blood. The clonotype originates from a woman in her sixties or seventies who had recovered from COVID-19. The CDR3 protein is CATSQTGGGPDTQYF. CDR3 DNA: TGTGCCACCAGCCAAACAGGGGGGGGACCAGATACGCAGTATTTT.